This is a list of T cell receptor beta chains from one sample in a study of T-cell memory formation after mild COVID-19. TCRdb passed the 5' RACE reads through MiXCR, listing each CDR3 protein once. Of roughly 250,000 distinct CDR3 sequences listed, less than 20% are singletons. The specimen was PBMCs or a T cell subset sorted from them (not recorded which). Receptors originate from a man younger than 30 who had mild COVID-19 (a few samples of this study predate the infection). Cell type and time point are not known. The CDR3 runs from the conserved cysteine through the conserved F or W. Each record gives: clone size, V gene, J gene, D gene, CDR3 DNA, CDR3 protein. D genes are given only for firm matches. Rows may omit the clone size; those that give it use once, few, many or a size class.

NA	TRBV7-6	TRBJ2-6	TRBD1	TGTGCCAGCAGCTTCCCCGGGACAGGCGATTACTCTGGGGCCAACGTCCTGACTTTC	CASSFPGTGDYSGANVLTF
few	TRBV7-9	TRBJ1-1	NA	TGTGCCAGCAGCTTAGTCTCGGCGGACACTGAAGCTTTCTTT	CASSLVSADTEAFF
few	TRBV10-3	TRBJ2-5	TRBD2	TGTGCCATCAGTGAGTCTCGACTAGCGGGGCAAGAGACCCAGTACTTC	CAISESRLAGQETQYF
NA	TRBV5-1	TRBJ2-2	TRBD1	TGCGCCAGCAGCTCAGGGGGCTCGAACACCGGGGAGCTGTTTTTT	CASSSGGSNTGELFF
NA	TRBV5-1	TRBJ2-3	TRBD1	TGCGCCAGCAGCCCGGGACAGGAGACAGATACGCAGTATTTT	CASSPGQETDTQYF
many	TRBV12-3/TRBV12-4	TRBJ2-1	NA	TGTGCCAGCAGTTTAGACAGGCAGCTCAATGAGCAGTTCTTC	CASSLDRQLNEQFF
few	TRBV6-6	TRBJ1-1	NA	TGTGCCAGCAAAAAAGGTATGGGGTCGGAGAACACTGAAGCTTTCTTT	CASKKGMGSENTEAFF
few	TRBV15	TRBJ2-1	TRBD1	TGTGCCACCAGCCCCTCGACAGGGAATGAGCAGTTCTTC	CATSPSTGNEQFF
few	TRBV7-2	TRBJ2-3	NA	TGTGCCAGCAGCTTACAGGTCCCTAGCACAGATACGCAGTATTTT	CASSLQVPSTDTQYF
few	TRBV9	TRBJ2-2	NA	TGTGCCAGCAGCTTGACTCAGTTCACCGGGGAGCTGTTTTTT	CASSLTQFTGELFF
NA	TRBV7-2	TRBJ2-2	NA	TGTGCCAGCCGAAGGTCAAACACCGGGGAGCTGTTTTTT	CASRRSNTGELFF
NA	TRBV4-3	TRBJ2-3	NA	TGCGCCAGCAGCCAAGATGGACGACGGGGTACGCAGTATTTT	CASSQDGRRGTQYF
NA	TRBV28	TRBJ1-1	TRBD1	TGTGCCAGCAGGCCGGGACAGGGTATGGGCGAAGCTTTCTTT	CASRPGQGMGEAFF
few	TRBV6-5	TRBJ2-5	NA	TGTGCCAGCAGCTTAGACAATATCCAGTACTTC	CASSLDNIQYF
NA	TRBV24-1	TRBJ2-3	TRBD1	TGTGCCACCAGTGATTCTGGGGACAGATCCACAGATACGCAGTATTTT	CATSDSGDRSTDTQYF
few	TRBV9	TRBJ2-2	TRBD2	TGTGCCAGCAGGCCGGGTGCCGGCGGGGGGATGAACACCGGGGAGCTGTTTTTT	CASRPGAGGGMNTGELFF
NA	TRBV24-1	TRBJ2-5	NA	TGTGCCACCAGAGTGACAGGCATAGGGTCAGAGACCCAGTACTTC	CATRVTGIGSETQYF
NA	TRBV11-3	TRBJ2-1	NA	TGTGCCAGCAGCTTGGTCCCTAAACACGAGCAGTTCTTC	CASSLVPKHEQFF
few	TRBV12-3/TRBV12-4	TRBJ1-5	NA	TGTGCCAGCAGTTTTTCAGGGAGCAATCAGCCCCAGCATTTT	CASSFSGSNQPQHF
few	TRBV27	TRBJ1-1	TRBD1	TGTGCCAGCAGTTTCCGGGACAGCACTGAAGCTTTCTTT	CASSFRDSTEAFF
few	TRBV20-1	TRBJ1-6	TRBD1	TGCAGTGCTCCACCCGGGACAGGGAATTCACCCCTCCACTTT	CSAPPGTGNSPLHF
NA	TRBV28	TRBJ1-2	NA	TGTGCCAGCAGTTTATTGGTGGACTATGGCTACACCTTC	CASSLLVDYGYTF
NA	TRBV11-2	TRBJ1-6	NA	TGTGCCAGCGGCCCAAACATTGGTGATTCACCCCTCCACTTT	CASGPNIGDSPLHF
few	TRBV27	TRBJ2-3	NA	TGTGCCAGCCGCACGGGACTTTTGATAGATACGCAGTATTTT	CASRTGLLIDTQYF
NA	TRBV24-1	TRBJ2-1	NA	TGTGCCACCAGTGACGGGGTGGATCTGTTCTTC	CATSDGVDLFF
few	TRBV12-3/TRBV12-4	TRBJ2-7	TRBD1	TGTGCCAGCAGTTTTAGGACAGGCTCCTACGAGCAGTACTTC	CASSFRTGSYEQYF
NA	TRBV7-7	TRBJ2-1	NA	TGTGCCAGCAGTTTAAATCTAGGGGATGAGCAGTTCTTC	CASSLNLGDEQFF
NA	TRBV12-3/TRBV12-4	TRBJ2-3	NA	TGTGCCAGCAGTTTTAGACGTGAAATCGATACGCAGTATTTT	CASSFRREIDTQYF
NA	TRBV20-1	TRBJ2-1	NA	TGCAGTGTCCCGGTGGGGAGCTCCTACAATGAGCAGTTCTTC	CSVPVGSSYNEQFF
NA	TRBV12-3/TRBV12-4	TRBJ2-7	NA	TGTGCCAGCAGCCCAGACCGGGGTTCCTCCTACGAGCAGTACTTC	CASSPDRGSSYEQYF
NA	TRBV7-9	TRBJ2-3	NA	TGTGCCAGCAGTATGGATACGCAGTATTTT	CASSMDTQYF
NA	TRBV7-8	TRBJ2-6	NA	TGTGCCAGCAGCCGCCGGGACAAGGCTTACTCTGGGGCCAACGTCCTGACTTTC	CASSRRDKAYSGANVLTF
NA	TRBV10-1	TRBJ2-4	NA	TGCGCCAGCAGCCACCCTGGAGGCATTCAGTACTTC	CASSHPGGIQYF
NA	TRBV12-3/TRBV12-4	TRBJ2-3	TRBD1	TGTGCCAGCAGTCCGGGACAGGGGAACGCAGATACGCAGTATTTT	CASSPGQGNADTQYF
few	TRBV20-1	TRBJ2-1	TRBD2	TGCAGTGCTAGGAGACTAGCGGGGGGAAGTGAGCAGTTCTTC	CSARRLAGGSEQFF
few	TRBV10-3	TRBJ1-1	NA	TGTGCCATCAGTGAGTCTCGGAACACTGAAGCTTTCTTT	CAISESRNTEAFF
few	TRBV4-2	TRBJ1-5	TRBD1	TGTGCCAGCAGCCGGACAGGGGGGGATAGCAATCAGCCCCAGCATTTT	CASSRTGGDSNQPQHF
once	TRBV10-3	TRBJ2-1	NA	TGTGCCATCAGGACCACCCCGGGGAGCGGTGATGACAATGAGCAGTTCTTC	CAIRTTPGSGDDNEQFF